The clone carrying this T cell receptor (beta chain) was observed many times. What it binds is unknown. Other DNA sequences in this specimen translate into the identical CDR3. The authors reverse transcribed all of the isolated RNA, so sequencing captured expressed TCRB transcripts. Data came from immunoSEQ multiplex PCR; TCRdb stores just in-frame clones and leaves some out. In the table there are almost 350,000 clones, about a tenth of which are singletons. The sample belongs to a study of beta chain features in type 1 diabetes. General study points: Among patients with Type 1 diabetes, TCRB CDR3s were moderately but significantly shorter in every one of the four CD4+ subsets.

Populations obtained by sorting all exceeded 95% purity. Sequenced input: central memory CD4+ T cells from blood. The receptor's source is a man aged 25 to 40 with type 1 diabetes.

CDR3 DNA: TGTGCCAGCAGCGTAGGGACCAACACCGGGGAGCTGTTTTTT. The encoded protein is CASSVGTNTGELFF. The genes are TRBV9 and TRBJ2-2; D remains unclear. The CDR3 covers 14 residues. The V gene lost 0 bases and the J gene lost 2 bases, with 5 bases spanning the gap. Looked up from germline, CDR1 is SGDLS and CDR2 is YYNGEE.